The rows below give T cell receptor beta chains drawn from one sample of a study of cytomegalovirus exposure and HLA in healthy donors. The protocol was immunoSEQ multiplex PCR, while the TCRdb copy is restricted to in-frame clones and leaves out a portion. The sample records roughly 180,000 clones, approximately 84% being singletons. The sample taken for sequencing was PBMCs. The origin of the receptors is a girl aged 5-17 years in good health and CMV-seropositive. Each CDR3 is given with its conserved first and last residue. A D gene is named only where the DNA matches it firmly. The listing skips clone size in some rows; elsewhere it reads once, few, many or a size class.

DNA	CDR3	D	size	J	V
TGTGCCAGCAGTGCAGACAGACAGGGTAGCAATCAGCCCCAGCATTTT	CASSADRQGSNQPQHF	TRBD1	.	TRBJ1-5	TRBV6-4
TGCGCCAGCAGCCCCAGGGGAATTGCGGGAGGTAATGAGCAGTTCTTC	CASSPRGIAGGNEQFF	TRBD2	.	TRBJ2-1	TRBV5-1
TGTGCCAGCATGACAGGGGGCAACAATCAGCCCCAGCATTTT	CASMTGGNNQPQHF	TRBD1	.	TRBJ1-5	TRBV2
TGCGCCAGCAGCGACGGGACTAGGATCACAGATACGCAGTATTTT	CASSDGTRITDTQYF	TRBD2	.	TRBJ2-3	TRBV4-1
TGTGCCAGCAGCTCATACTTGGAGGACACCGGGGAGCTGTTTTTT	CASSSYLEDTGELFF	.	.	TRBJ2-2	TRBV11-2
TGTGCCACCCGTTGGAGGACTGTATACAATGAGCAGTTCTTC	CATRWRTVYNEQFF	.	once	TRBJ2-1	TRBV15
TGTGCCAGCAGTTACTTTGCCGGGACAGGGACCTACGAGCAGTACTTC	CASSYFAGTGTYEQYF	TRBD1	.	TRBJ2-7	TRBV6-5
TGTGCCAGCTCAAGCCGGCCTAGCGCCACAGACAATGAGCAGTTCTTC	CASSSRPSATDNEQFF	.	few	TRBJ2-1	TRBV18
TGTGCCAGCAGCCCGGTCCTCTTCAGGGGGAACACTGAAGCTTTCTTT	CASSPVLFRGNTEAFF	.	.	TRBJ1-1	TRBV11-2
TGTGCCAGCAGTTTCTCGGGACTAGCGGGGTTGACGCCCTACAATGAGCAGTTCTTC	CASSFSGLAGLTPYNEQFF	TRBD2	.	TRBJ2-1	TRBV7-9
TGTGCCTGGAGAAGAGGGAGGAGAGATGGCTACACCTTC	CAWRRGRRDGYTF	.	.	TRBJ1-2	TRBV30
TGTGCCAGCAGTTTATTATCCCGGGATGAGCAGTTCTTC	CASSLLSRDEQFF	.	.	TRBJ2-1	TRBV27
TGTGCCAGCAGCCCCCCGGGACAGGGAAGGGACGAGCAGTACTTC	CASSPPGQGRDEQYF	TRBD1	.	TRBJ2-7	TRBV5-4
TGTGCCAGCAGCGTAGGGGCTAGCGGATACAATGAGCAGTTCTTC	CASSVGASGYNEQFF	TRBD2	.	TRBJ2-1	TRBV9
TGTGCCAGCCAAGGGGGATCAAACACTGAAGCTTTCTTT	CASQGGSNTEAFF	.	.	TRBJ1-1	TRBV7-9
TGTGCCAGCAGCTTGGGGCGGAACTCCTACGAGCAGTACTTC	CASSLGRNSYEQYF	.	.	TRBJ2-7	TRBV7-2